Sequencing of this T cell receptor (beta chain) was carried out in a study of early T cells in non-severe SARS-CoV-2 infection. Overall study context: It was bulk RNA from unsorted whole blood that was sequenced, and the chains were unpaired.

CDR1 is MGHRA and CDR2 is YSYEKL in the germline V gene. V lost 4 bases and J lost 6, with 19 bases in between. The CDR3 consists of 15 residues. General study points: In VDJdb matching, anti-spike CD8 responses were favored while private and CD4 specificities went missing.

The TCR library protocol attached unique molecular identifiers to the individual cDNA molecules. TCRdb itself ran the 5' RACE reads through MiXCR, one entry per CDR3 protein. The sample has 95,000 to 150,000 distinct CDR3 sequences; 15% are singletons. A word on this clonotype: The antigen is unknown.

The sequenced sample was whole blood. The TCR originated in an adult who was a healthcare worker with PCR-confirmed SARS-CoV-2 infection or an uninfected control (not recorded which). V is TRBV4-1 and J is TRBJ2-7, with a tentative D call TRBD2 (7 bases). The CDR3 here is CASSPMGGGIAEQYF. In DNA, the CDR3 is TGCGCCAGCAGCCCTATGGGAGGGGGAATAGCCGAGCAGTACTTC.